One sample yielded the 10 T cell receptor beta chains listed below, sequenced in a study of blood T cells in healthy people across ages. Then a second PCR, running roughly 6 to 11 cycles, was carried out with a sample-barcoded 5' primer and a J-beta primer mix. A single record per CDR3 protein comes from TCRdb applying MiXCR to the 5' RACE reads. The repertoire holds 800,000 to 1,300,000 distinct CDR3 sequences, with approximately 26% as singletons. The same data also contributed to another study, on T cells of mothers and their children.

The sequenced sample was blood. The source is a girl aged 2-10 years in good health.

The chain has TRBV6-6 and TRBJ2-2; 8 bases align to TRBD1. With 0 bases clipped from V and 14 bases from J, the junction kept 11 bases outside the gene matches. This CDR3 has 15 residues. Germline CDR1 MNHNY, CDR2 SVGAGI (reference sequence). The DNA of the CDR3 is TGTGCCAGCAGTTACTCCCGGGACAGGCTAAATGAACTGTTTTTT. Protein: CASSYSRDRLNELFF.

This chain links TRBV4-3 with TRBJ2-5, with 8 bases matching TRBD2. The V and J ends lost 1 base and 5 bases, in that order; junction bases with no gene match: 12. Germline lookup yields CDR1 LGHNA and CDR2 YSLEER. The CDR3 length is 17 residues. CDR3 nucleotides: TGCGCCAGCAGCCAAGGAGCTCTCCGGGGGGGCCCTGAGACCCAGTACTTC. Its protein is CASSQGALRGGPETQYF.

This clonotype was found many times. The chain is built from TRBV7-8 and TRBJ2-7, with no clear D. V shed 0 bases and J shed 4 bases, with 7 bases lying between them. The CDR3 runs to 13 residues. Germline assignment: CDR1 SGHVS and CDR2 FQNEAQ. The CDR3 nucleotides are TGTGCCAGCAGCTTAGCGGAGCCATACGAGCAGTACTTC. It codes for CASSLAEPYEQYF.

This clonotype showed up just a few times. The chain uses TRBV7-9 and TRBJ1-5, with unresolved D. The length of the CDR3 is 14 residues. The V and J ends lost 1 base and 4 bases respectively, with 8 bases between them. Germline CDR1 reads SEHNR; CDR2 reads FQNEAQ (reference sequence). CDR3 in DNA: TGTGCCAGCAGCTTAGAGGGCACAAATCAGCCCCAGCATTTT. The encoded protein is CASSLEGTNQPQHF.

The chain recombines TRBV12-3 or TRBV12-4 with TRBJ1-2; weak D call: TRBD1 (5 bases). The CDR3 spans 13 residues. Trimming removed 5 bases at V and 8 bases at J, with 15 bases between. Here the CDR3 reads CASSLTPGVGYTF. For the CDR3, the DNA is TGTGCCAGCAGTCTAACCCCGGGGGTAGGCTACACCTTC.

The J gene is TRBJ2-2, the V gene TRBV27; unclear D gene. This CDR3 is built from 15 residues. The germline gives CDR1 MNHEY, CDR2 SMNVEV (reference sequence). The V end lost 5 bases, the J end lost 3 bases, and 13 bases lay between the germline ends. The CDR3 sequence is CASSPQIPYTGELFF. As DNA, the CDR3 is TGTGCCAGCAGTCCCCAAATACCGTACACCGGGGAGCTGTTTTTT.

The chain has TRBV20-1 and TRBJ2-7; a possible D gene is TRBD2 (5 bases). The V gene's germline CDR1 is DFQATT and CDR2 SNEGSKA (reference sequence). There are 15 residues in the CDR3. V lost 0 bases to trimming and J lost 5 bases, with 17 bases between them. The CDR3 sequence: CSARDPTRELNEQYF. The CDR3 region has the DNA TGCAGTGCTAGAGATCCTACTAGAGAACTGAACGAGCAGTACTTC.

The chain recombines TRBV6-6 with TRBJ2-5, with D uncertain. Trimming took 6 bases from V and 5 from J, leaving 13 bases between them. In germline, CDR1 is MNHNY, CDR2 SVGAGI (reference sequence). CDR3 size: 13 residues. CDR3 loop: CASSDLVRETQYF. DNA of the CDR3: TGTGCCAGCAGCGACTTGGTTAGGGAGACCCAGTACTTC.

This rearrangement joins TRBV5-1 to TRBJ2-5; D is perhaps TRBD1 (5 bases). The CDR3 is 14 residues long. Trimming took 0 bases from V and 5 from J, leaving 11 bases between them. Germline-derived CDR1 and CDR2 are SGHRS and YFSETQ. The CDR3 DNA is TGCGCCAGCAGCTTGGAGTCCCCAGGGGAGACCCAGTACTTC. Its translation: CASSLESPGETQYF. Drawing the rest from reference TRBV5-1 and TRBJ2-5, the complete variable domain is KAGVTQTPRYLIKTRGQQVTLSCSPISGHRSVSWYQQTPGQGLQFLFEYFSETQRNKGNFPGRFSGRQFSNSRSEMNVSTLELGDSALYLCASSLESPGETQYFGPGTRLLVL.

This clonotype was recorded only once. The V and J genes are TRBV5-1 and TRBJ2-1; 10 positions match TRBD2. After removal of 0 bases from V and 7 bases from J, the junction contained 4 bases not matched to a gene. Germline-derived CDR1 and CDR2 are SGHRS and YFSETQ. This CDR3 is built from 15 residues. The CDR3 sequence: CASSLVLAGENEQFF. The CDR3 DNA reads TGCGCCAGCAGCTTGGTTCTAGCGGGAGAAAATGAGCAGTTCTTC.